A selection of T cell receptor beta chains follows, all from one sample in a study of cytotoxic CD8 clonotypes in ibrutinib-treated CLL. Sequencing was performed with immunoSEQ multiplex PCR; in TCRdb, only in-frame clones are kept and a portion is missing. The sample consists of 75,000 to 80,000 clones, 70% to 90% of them appearing once. This material consisted of PBMCs, taken after 24 months of ibrutinib treatment. These receptors were taken from a human donor with chronic lymphocytic leukemia. Both conserved end residues are part of each CDR3. A D gene is named only where the DNA matches it firmly. Only some rows state a clone size, as once, few, many or a class for expanded clones.

clone_size j_call v_call cdr3_length d_call cdr3_aa cdr3_nt
NA TRBJ2-5 TRBV15 14 TRBD1 CATSRNRQGETQYF TGTGCCACCAGCAGAAATCGACAGGGGGAGACCCAGTACTTC
NA TRBJ2-1 TRBV25-1 16 NA CASSELGGLSYNEQFF TGTGCCAGCAGTGAATTGGGCGGCCTTTCCTACAATGAGCAGTTCTTC
NA TRBJ2-7 TRBV28 11 NA CASSFGAEQYF TGTGCCAGCAGTTTTGGGGCCGAGCAGTACTTC
NA TRBJ2-7 TRBV11-3 17 NA CASRTPDRGGSPDEQYF TGTGCCAGCAGAACACCCGATAGAGGGGGGAGCCCGGACGAGCAGTACTTC
NA TRBJ1-1 TRBV2 14 NA CASRDRDVNTEAFF TGTGCCAGCAGGGACCGGGACGTCAACACTGAAGCTTTCTTT
few TRBJ1-3 TRBV6-6 16 TRBD1 CASSYRTGAPSSTIYF TGTGCCAGCAGTTACCGAACAGGGGCCCCTTCCAGCACCATATATTTT
NA TRBJ1-2 TRBV30 11 TRBD1 CAWLQGASYTF TGTGCCTGGTTACAGGGGGCAAGCTACACCTTC
NA TRBJ1-2 TRBV28 13 TRBD1 CASKLTGTVGYTF TGTGCCAGCAAGCTGACAGGGACGGTTGGCTACACCTTC
NA TRBJ2-5 TRBV11-2 14 NA CASSLEEGYETQYF TGTGCCAGCAGCTTAGAAGAAGGCTATGAGACCCAGTACTTC
few TRBJ2-1 TRBV7-3 14 TRBD2 CASKGLAAHNEQFF TGTGCCAGCAAAGGACTAGCGGCCCACAATGAGCAGTTCTTC
NA TRBJ1-6 TRBV7-3 15 NA CASSLGRVPNSPLHF TGTGCCAGCAGCTTAGGTCGTGTACCTAATTCACCCCTCCACTTT
NA TRBJ2-7 TRBV11-2 11 NA CASSPGSRQYF TGTGCCAGCAGCCCGGGGAGTCGGCAGTACTTC
NA TRBJ1-1 TRBV19 16 TRBD1 CASSTGTGGMNTEAFF TGTGCCAGTAGTACCGGGACAGGCGGAATGAACACTGAAGCTTTCTTT
NA TRBJ1-5 TRBV6-1 13 NA CASTSAGNQPQHF TGTGCCAGCACATCCGCAGGTAATCAGCCCCAGCATTTT
NA TRBJ1-5 TRBV6-1 15 TRBD1 CASSGPGGLNQPQHF TGTGCCAGCAGTGGCCCAGGGGGTTTGAATCAGCCCCAGCATTTT
NA TRBJ2-7 TRBV29-1 13 TRBD2 CSALSGRSYEQYF TGCAGCGCCCTTAGCGGGCGGTCCTACGAGCAGTACTTC
NA TRBJ1-1 TRBV2 13 NA CASSEAGNTEAFF TGTGCCAGCAGCGAGGCAGGGAACACTGAAGCTTTCTTT
NA TRBJ2-7 TRBV7-2 13 NA CASSFLGHYEQYF TGTGCCAGCAGCTTTCTGGGACACTACGAGCAGTACTTC
NA TRBJ2-2 TRBV18 14 NA CASSLRADSGELFF TGTGCCAGCTCGTTGAGGGCGGACTCCGGGGAGCTGTTTTTT
NA TRBJ1-5 TRBV20-1 11 NA CSASGDQPQHF TGCAGTGCCAGCGGGGATCAGCCCCAGCATTTT
NA TRBJ1-5 TRBV30 13 NA CAWSVEGNQPQHF TGTGCCTGGAGTGTAGAGGGTAATCAGCCCCAGCATTTT
NA TRBJ2-7 TRBV7-8 13 NA CASSLAGGNEQYF TGTGCCAGCAGCTTAGCAGGGGGGAACGAGCAGTACTTC
NA TRBJ2-7 TRBV6-1 15 TRBD1 CASSEAWQGAYEQYF TGTGCCAGCAGTGAAGCATGGCAGGGGGCCTACGAGCAGTACTTC
NA TRBJ1-6 TRBV30 15 NA CAWSLGPPGNSPLHF TGTGCCTGGAGTCTAGGGCCACCTGGCAATTCACCCCTCCACTTT
NA TRBJ1-2 TRBV5-1 14 TRBD1 CASSAAGGSYGYTF TGCGCCAGTTCCGCGGCAGGGGGGAGCTATGGCTACACCTTC
NA TRBJ2-2 TRBV7-9 12 NA CASSYPSPELFF TGTGCCAGCAGCTACCCGTCCCCGGAGCTGTTTTTT
NA TRBJ1-4 TRBV7-3 13 NA CASSLVGAGKLFF TGTGCCAGCAGCTTAGTCGGGGCAGGAAAACTGTTTTTT